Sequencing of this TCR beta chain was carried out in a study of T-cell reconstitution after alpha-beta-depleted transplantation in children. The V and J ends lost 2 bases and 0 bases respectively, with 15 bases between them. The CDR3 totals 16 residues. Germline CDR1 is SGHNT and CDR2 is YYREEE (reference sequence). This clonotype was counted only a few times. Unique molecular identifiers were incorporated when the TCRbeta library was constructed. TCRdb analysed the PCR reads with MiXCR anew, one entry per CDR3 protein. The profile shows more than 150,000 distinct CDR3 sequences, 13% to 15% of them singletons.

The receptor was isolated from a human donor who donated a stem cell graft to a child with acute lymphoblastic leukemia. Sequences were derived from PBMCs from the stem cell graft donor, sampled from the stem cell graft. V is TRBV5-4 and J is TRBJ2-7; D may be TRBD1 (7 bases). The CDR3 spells CASSLSPGDSSYEQYF. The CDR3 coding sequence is TGTGCCAGCAGCTTAAGTCCGGGGGACAGCTCCTACGAGCAGTACTTC.